This T cell receptor beta chain came from a study of blood T cell repertoires in COVID-19 (dated by TCRdb to the early 2020s). For the wider study: The collaborator samples originated in the United States, Italy and Spain and spanned the acute and convalescent phases of COVID-19. Samples came from the ongoing ImmuneRACE study (first 160 participants) plus 1,254 subjects from 6 global collaborators. Where available, HLA class I and class II types were taken from metadata supplied by the sample provider and were not determined by assay-based typing. The dataset comprised deeply sampled blood TCRbeta repertoires from subjects exposed to, actively infected with, or recovered from COVID-19. Sample metadata almost always included a de-identified subject ID, COVID-19 status, age in years and sex. The prospective study material was composed of cDNA or gDNA derived from T cells, B-cell-depleted T cells, or PBMCs. The repertoires were made available in a free public database intended to serve as a resource for research on the immune response to SARS-CoV-2.

Remarks on this clone: Its antigen is not yet known. Base qualities are not provided; no much larger clone lies one nucleotide away.

Summary of the overall study and its limitations: How much clinical and demographic metadata was included differed by source and by participant, and the metadata was provided uncurated.

According to the germline V gene, CDR1 reads SGHAT and CDR2 reads FQNNGV. Spanning cysteine to phenylalanine, the CDR3 consists of 17 amino acids. Of the read, only the CDR3 DNA is kept; its 51 bases are in frame from base 1. The V and J ends are trimmed by 5 bases and 1 base, leaving 18 bases between them. TCRbeta CDR3 regions were amplified from genomic DNA using the immunoSEQ Assay, a bias-controlled multiplex PCR. The original methods were these. Nucleated cell counts per sample were estimated from amplification of reference gene primers within the assay. To quantify the absolute abundance of each unique TCRbeta CDR3 rearrangement, sequence reads were collapsed and filtered. For each sample, productive Simpson clonality was calculated as the square root of Simpson's diversity index over productive rearrangements. This immuneACCESS table, as held by TCRdb, lists in-frame sequences with V and J called but not all clones. Of the missing ones, under half trace to an unresolved V gene in checked studies; the others have no known cause. V, J and clone size are those of that table, while D and trimming were read from the DNA. The sample table holds a few hundred thousand clones, of which more than 70% were seen once. The ten largest clones take up roughly 6.9% of the sample.

Another Seattle source contributed samples from volunteer blood donors who had recovered from COVID-19. Each collaborating institution followed its own protocols to collect whole blood in K2EDTA tubes. For TCRbeta analysis, collaborators shipped samples as frozen whole blood, isolated PBMCs, or DNA extracted from either of those sample types. This receptor was obtained from a woman under 40 who had recovered from COVID-19. The rearranged segments are TRBV11-2 and TRBJ1-3; TRBD1 might be the D gene, on 6 matching bases. Sequencing was done on a sample of peripheral blood. The nucleotide sequence reads TGTGCCAGCAGCCCCCCCTGGGGGGGGGCATCTGGAAACACCATATATTTT. It translates as CASSPPWGGASGNTIYF.